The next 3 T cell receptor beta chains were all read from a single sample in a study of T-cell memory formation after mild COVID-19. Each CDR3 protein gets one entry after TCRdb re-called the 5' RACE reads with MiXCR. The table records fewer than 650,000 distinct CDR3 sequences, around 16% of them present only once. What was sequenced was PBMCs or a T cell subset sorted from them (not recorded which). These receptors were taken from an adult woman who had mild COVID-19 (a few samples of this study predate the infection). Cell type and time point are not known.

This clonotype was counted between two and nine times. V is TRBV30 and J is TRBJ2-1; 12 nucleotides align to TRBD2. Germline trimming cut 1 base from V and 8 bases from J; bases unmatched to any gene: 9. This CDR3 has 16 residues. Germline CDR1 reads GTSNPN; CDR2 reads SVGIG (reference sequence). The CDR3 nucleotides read TGTGCCTGGAGTGCTAAACGACTAGCGGGAGTACATGAGCAGTTCTTC. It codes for CAWSAKRLAGVHEQFF.

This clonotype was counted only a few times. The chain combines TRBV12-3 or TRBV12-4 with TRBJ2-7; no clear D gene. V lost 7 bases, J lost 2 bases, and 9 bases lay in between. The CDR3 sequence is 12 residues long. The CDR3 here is CASTFRPYEQYF. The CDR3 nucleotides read TGTGCCAGCACCTTTCGGCCCTACGAGCAGTACTTC.

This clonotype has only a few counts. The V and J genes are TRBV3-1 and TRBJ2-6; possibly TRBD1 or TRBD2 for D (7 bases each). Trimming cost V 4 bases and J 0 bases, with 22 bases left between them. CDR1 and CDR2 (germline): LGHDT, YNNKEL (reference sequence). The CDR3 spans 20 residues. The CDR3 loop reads CASSRELGGGAFSGANVLTF. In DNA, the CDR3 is TGTGCCAGCAGCCGAGAATTGGGAGGGGGCGCTTTCTCTGGGGCCAACGTCCTGACTTTC.